This is a list of T cell receptor beta chains from one sample in a study of control samples from healthy donors and cancer patients. Produced via immunoSEQ multiplex PCR; TCRdb's table is partial and in-frame only. The sample carries more than 95,000 clones, roughly nine tenths recorded once. Sequenced material: PBMCs. All receptors derive from a woman between 45 and 60 years old with colorectal cancer. The CDR3 runs from the conserved cysteine through the conserved F or W. Fields, in order: clone size, J gene, D gene, V gene, CDR3 protein, CDR3 DNA. D genes are given only for firm matches. Clone size is stated in some rows and not others, as once, few, many or a class when expanded.

NA	TRBJ1-1	NA	TRBV2	CALKGLGIAFF	TGTGCCCTCAAAGGACTCGGGATAGCTTTCTTT
NA	TRBJ1-4	NA	TRBV27	CASSSQATNEKLFF	TGTGCCAGCAGTTCACAGGCAACTAATGAAAAACTGTTTTTT
NA	TRBJ1-5	NA	TRBV5-1	CASRSGIGLGQPQHF	TGCGCCAGCAGATCGGGGATTGGGCTGGGGCAGCCCCAGCATTTT
NA	TRBJ1-2	NA	TRBV18	CASSPTPGSGANYGYTF	TGTGCCAGCTCACCAACGCCCGGGTCTGGGGCTAACTATGGCTACACCTTC
NA	TRBJ1-1	NA	TRBV7-3	CASSSQPNTPLGAFF	TGTGCCAGCAGCTCCCAACCTAACACCCCACTGGGAGCTTTCTTT
NA	TRBJ1-1	TRBD1	TRBV28	CASSPADRKNTEAFF	TGTGCCAGCAGTCCCGCGGACAGGAAGAACACTGAAGCTTTCTTT
NA	TRBJ1-4	NA	TRBV24-1	CATSDFLRTYNEKLFF	TGTGCCACCAGTGATTTCCTCCGGACTTATAATGAAAAACTGTTTTTT
NA	TRBJ1-1	NA	TRBV18	CASSPGHGDTEAFF	TGTGCCAGCTCACCAGGCCACGGGGACACTGAAGCTTTCTTT
NA	TRBJ1-4	TRBD1	TRBV5-6	CASRRGQGIITNEKLFF	TGTGCCAGCAGAAGGGGACAGGGGATCATAACTAATGAAAAACTGTTTTTT
few	TRBJ2-1	NA	TRBV5-4	CASSSKLGSYNEQFF	TGTGCCAGCAGCTCCAAATTAGGCTCCTACAATGAGCAGTTCTTC
NA	TRBJ2-1	NA	TRBV2	CASSHGRTRSYNEQFF	TGTGCCAGCAGTCATGGGCGAACCCGCTCCTACAATGAGCAGTTCTTC
few	TRBJ2-5	TRBD2	TRBV3-1/TRBV3-2	CASSSPFSGREETQYF	TGTGCCAGCAGCTCCCCGTTTAGCGGGAGAGAAGAGACCCAGTACTTC
NA	TRBJ1-3	NA	TRBV12-5	CASGLGDTAGNTIYF	TGTGCTAGTGGTTTGGGGGACACAGCTGGAAACACCATATATTTT
NA	TRBJ2-5	TRBD2	TRBV27	CASFGGTRKTQYF	TGTGCCAGTTTCGGGGGGACGAGAAAGACCCAGTACTTC
NA	TRBJ1-5	TRBD1	TRBV19	CASSNDRDRGSPQHF	TGTGCCAGTAGCAATGACCGGGACAGGGGGTCGCCCCAGCATTTT
NA	TRBJ2-1	NA	TRBV13	CASSLDWGHNEQFF	TGTGCCAGCAGCTTAGATTGGGGCCACAATGAGCAGTTCTTC
NA	TRBJ1-2	NA	TRBV6-1	CASSEADGYTF	TGTGCCAGCAGTGAAGCGGATGGCTACACCTTC
NA	TRBJ1-1	TRBD1	TRBV5-1	CAGKQGDTEAFF	TGCGCCGGTAAACAGGGGGACACTGAGGCTTTCTTT
few	TRBJ2-2	TRBD2	TRBV5-1	CASRAVAGSAGELFF	TGCGCCAGCAGGGCGGTAGCGGGATCCGCCGGGGAGCTGTTTTTT
few	TRBJ2-7	TRBD2	TRBV3-1/TRBV3-2	CASSQRTSGRPYEQYF	TGTGCCAGCAGCCAAAGGACTAGCGGGAGGCCCTACGAGCAGTACTTC
NA	TRBJ2-3	TRBD2	TRBV5-1	CASGGLAGEATDTQYF	TGCGCCAGCGGGGGACTAGCGGGGGAGGCCACAGATACGCAGTATTTT
NA	TRBJ1-6	NA	TRBV6-4	CASSVVSQPDSPLHF	TGTGCCAGCAGTGTCGTTTCTCAACCAGATTCACCCCTCCACTTT
NA	TRBJ1-3	NA	TRBV6-5	CASTRQADSGNTIYF	TGTGCCAGCACCCGACAGGCTGACTCTGGAAACACCATATATTTT
NA	TRBJ2-2	TRBD2	TRBV30	CAWREAGGQGGELFF	TGTGCCTGGAGAGAAGCGGGAGGCCAGGGCGGGGAGCTGTTTTTT
NA	TRBJ1-4	NA	TRBV19	CASSGTWDSRDEKLFF	TGTGCCAGTAGTGGTACTTGGGACTCCAGGGATGAAAAACTGTTTTTT
NA	TRBJ1-1	NA	TRBV5-3	CARSHRQVPTTEAFF	TGTGCCAGAAGCCATAGACAGGTTCCAACAACCGAAGCTTTCTTT
few	TRBJ2-2	NA	TRBV2	CASSDASPVPVVGELFF	TGTGCCAGCAGTGATGCTTCGCCGGTCCCGGTCGTCGGGGAGCTGTTTTTT
NA	TRBJ2-2	NA	TRBV2	CASGITPNTGELFF	TGTGCCAGCGGCATAACGCCAAACACCGGGGAGCTGTTTTTT
NA	TRBJ2-5	NA	TRBV5-1	CASSFGNQETQYF	TGCGCCAGCAGCTTCGGGAACCAAGAGACCCAGTACTTC
NA	TRBJ1-3	NA	TRBV2	CASSEPRSGNTIYF	TGTGCCAGCAGTGAACCACGCTCTGGAAACACCATATATTTT
NA	TRBJ2-6	NA	TRBV3-1/TRBV3-2	CASSLDDSISGANVLTF	TGTGCCAGCAGCCTAGACGACAGCATCTCTGGGGCCAACGTCCTGACTTTC
few	TRBJ2-1	TRBD2	TRBV7-3	CASSLTSGLNEQFF	TGTGCCAGCAGCTTGACTAGCGGATTAAATGAGCAGTTCTTC
many	TRBJ1-2	NA	TRBV15	CATSRDLRDNYGYTF	TGTGCCACCAGCAGAGATCTTCGGGACAACTATGGCTACACCTTC
NA	TRBJ2-7	NA	TRBV2	CASSSRDVTHEQYF	TGTGCCAGCAGCAGCCGGGACGTAACCCACGAGCAGTACTTC
NA	TRBJ2-7	TRBD2	TRBV19	CASSTTLAGVYEQYF	TGTGCCAGTAGTACGACACTAGCGGGAGTATACGAGCAGTACTTC
NA	TRBJ2-7	NA	TRBV30	CAWSRYSWPEQYF	TGTGCCTGGAGCCGATATTCATGGCCAGAGCAGTACTTC
NA	TRBJ1-2	NA	TRBV18	CASSPGEGYHGYTF	TGTGCCAGCTCTCCCGGTGAGGGGTATCATGGCTACACCTTC
few	TRBJ1-1	NA	TRBV7-9	CASSPGPGRGRVNTEAFF	TGTGCCAGCAGCCCCGGACCCGGGCGGGGAAGAGTGAACACTGAAGCTTTCTTT
NA	TRBJ1-4	TRBD1	TRBV2	CASRRDREEKLFF	TGTGCCAGCAGGCGGGACAGGGAAGAAAAACTGTTTTTT
NA	TRBJ1-2	NA	TRBV9	CASSVEKEGSYTF	TGTGCCAGCAGCGTAGAAAAGGAAGGGAGCTACACCTTC
once	TRBJ1-5	NA	TRBV2	CASSPAVNNQPQHF	TGTGCCAGCAGTCCTGCGGTCAACAATCAGCCCCAGCATTTT
NA	TRBJ1-4	NA	TRBV4-1	CASSQTVATNEKLFF	TGCGCCAGCAGCCAGACAGTTGCAACTAATGAAAAACTGTTTTTT
once	TRBJ1-6	NA	TRBV20-1	CSASDQDETNSPLHF	TGCAGTGCTAGTGACCAGGACGAGACAAATTCACCCCTCCACTTT
NA	TRBJ1-2	TRBD1	TRBV28	CASSRDSANYGYTF	TGTGCCAGCAGCCGGGACAGCGCCAACTATGGCTACACCTTC
NA	TRBJ2-7	TRBD1	TRBV7-2	CASSPRTGGQYEQYF	TGTGCCAGCAGCCCAAGGACAGGGGGCCAATACGAGCAGTACTTC
NA	TRBJ2-7	NA	TRBV10-3	CAISNPEGEQYF	TGTGCCATCAGTAACCCGGAGGGCGAGCAGTACTTC
NA	TRBJ1-5	NA	TRBV20-1	CSASSGTNQPQHF	TGCAGTGCTAGTTCCGGGACTAATCAGCCCCAGCATTTT
NA	TRBJ1-5	NA	TRBV4-1	CASSSGWNQPQHF	TGCGCCAGCAGCTCCGGTTGGAATCAGCCCCAGCATTTT